This record covers a single T cell receptor beta chain. The antigen this receptor binds is unknown. Qualities for individual bases were not recorded, and no much larger clone is one base off. This sample is drawn from a study of radiation and T cells in renal cell carcinoma (dated by TCRdb to 2019 to 2021). In the study overall: Samples came from a clinical trial, in which primary renal cell carcinomas received 15 Gy stereotactic body radiation therapy followed by nephrectomy 4 weeks later. In total, fewer than 55 samples, comprising 26 tumors and 27 peripheral blood samples, were subjected to TCR beta sequencing. Across all 50 or so samples, over 4,000,000 unique CDR3 nucleotide sequences encoding some 3,000,000 unique CDR3 amino acid sequences were identified. What the authors observed across the whole study: Changes in the blood repertoire were not tracked past 4 weeks after treatment. The single-armed trial design could not address effects of radiation dose or scheduling on the TCR repertoire. An increase in top tumor clonotypes in blood was observed from baseline to 2 weeks post-radiation, followed by contraction by 4 weeks, which was taken to suggest transient expansion of tumor-resident clones. Because pretreatment tumor biopsies were not available, the baseline intratumoral presence of clonotypes could not be determined.

TCR beta libraries were generated from genomic DNA with the immunoSEQ kit, following the manufacturer's recommendations. Library preparation used a first multiplex PCR with proprietary primers, then a second PCR adding unique barcodes, with bead cleanups after each round. A kit-provided positive control reaction and a negative control reaction were included in every sample batch. The final libraries were assessed on an Agilent 4200 TapeStation D1000 ScreenTape, pooled by volume, and quantified by qPCR. Sequencing ran on an Illumina NextSeq500 with a MidOutput 150-cycle cartridge, using 156 Read1 and 15 Index1 cycles with kit custom primers. The pooled library was loaded at roughly 0.94 pM with an approximately 22% PhiX control spike-in. Per the original workflow: Vendor-processed data were analyzed in R, and a clonotype was defined as all T cells sharing the same CDR3 nucleotide sequence. For clone abundance analyses, frequencies were normalized to the 10,000 most abundant clones in each sample. Public T cell clones, which averaged fewer than five per sample, were removed prior to analysis. Tumor-enriched clonotypes and baseline blood-enriched clonotypes were defined as those with an abundance difference of at least 32-fold between compartments. A beta-binomial differential abundance model was used to identify clonotypes that expanded or contracted between blood time points. Tumor-blood repertoire similarity was measured with the Baroni-Urbani and Buser coefficient, and groups were compared using two-tailed Wilcoxon tests in R. In its TCRdb copy, this immuneACCESS table keeps in-frame sequences only and misses some clones. Where compared with another copy, unresolved V genes explain less than half of these, and the others have no known cause. V and J calls and clone size follow that table, whereas D and trimming were derived from the DNA. Recorded for this sample are some 130,000 clones; 88% of them occurred a single time. Jointly, the top ten make up around 6% of the sample.

Read against the paper, the sample's time point label means: blood 2 weeks post-SBRT. According to the study, the label for this sample's treatment or condition signals: 15 Gy SBRT to primary tumor, nephrectomy 4 weeks later. To follow tumor-enriched clonotypes, serial peripheral blood was collected from radiation-treated patients at baseline and at 2 weeks and 4 weeks after SBRT. Renal cell carcinoma with clear cell pathology was present in all patients. The QIAamp DNA Blood Mini Kit (Qiagen) was used to prepare genomic DNA for TCR sequencing. The analyses included only samples that passed all quality control checks. From cysteine to phenylalanine, the CDR3 is 14 amino acids long. Only the CDR3 DNA is retained, 42 bases long and in frame from the first base. Cut back by 4 bases and 3 bases, the V and J ends lie 11 bases apart. CDR1 and CDR2 (SNHLY, FYNNEI) derive from the germline V gene.

Rearrangement joined TRBV2 to TRBJ2-3; TRBD2 is possibly the D segment (7 matching bases). The source is a woman between 65 and 79 years old with renal cell carcinoma. The source was blood, collected from a patient whose treatment included radiotherapy and nephrectomy. The DNA is TGTGCCAGCAGTGCCAGGGGAGGGACAGATACGCAGTATTTT. Its translation is CASSARGGTDTQYF. The full variable domain, completed from the reference TRBV2 and TRBJ2-3 proteins outside the CDR3, reads EPEVTQTPSHQVTQMGQEVILRCVPISNHLYFYWYRQILGQKVEFLVSFYNNEISEKSEIFDDQFSVERPDGSNFTLKIRSTKLEDSAMYFCASSARGGTDTQYFGPGTRLTVL.